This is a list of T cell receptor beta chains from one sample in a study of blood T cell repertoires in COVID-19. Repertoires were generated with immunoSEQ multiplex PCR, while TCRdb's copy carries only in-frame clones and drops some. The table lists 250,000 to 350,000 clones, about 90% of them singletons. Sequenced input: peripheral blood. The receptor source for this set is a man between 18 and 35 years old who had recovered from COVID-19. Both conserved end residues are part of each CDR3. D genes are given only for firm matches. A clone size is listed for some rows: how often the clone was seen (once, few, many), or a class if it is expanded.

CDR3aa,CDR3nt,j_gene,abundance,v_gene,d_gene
CATSVEDTNEQFF,TGTGCCACCAGTGTTGAGGATACCAATGAGCAGTTCTTC,TRBJ2-1,.,TRBV24-1,.
CASSISGVATVNSNQPQHF,TGTGCCAGTAGTATATCGGGGGTGGCGACGGTCAATAGCAATCAGCCCCAGCATTTT,TRBJ1-5,.,TRBV19,.
CASSQYSSGGYEQYF,TGTGCCAGCAGCCAATACTCTAGCGGGGGCTACGAGCAGTACTTC,TRBJ2-7,.,TRBV6-5,TRBD2
CASSRQGIRSAGNTIYF,TGTGCCAGCAGTCGACAGGGGATTCGATCAGCTGGAAACACCATATATTTT,TRBJ1-3,.,TRBV6-6,TRBD1
CASSWLNQAGGFYNEQFF,TGCGCCAGCAGTTGGCTTAACCAGGCCGGAGGATTTTACAATGAGCAGTTCTTC,TRBJ2-1,.,TRBV10-2,.
CASSIGVDRDNTEAFF,TGTGCCAGTAGTATAGGAGTGGACAGAGACAACACTGAAGCTTTCTTT,TRBJ1-1,.,TRBV19,.
CASSVVLPRPCQPQHF,TGTGCCAGCAGCGTAGTACTTCCACGCCCTTGTCAGCCCCAGCATTTT,TRBJ1-5,.,TRBV9,.
CASSQDRSRTGDTEAFF,TGCGCCAGCAGCCAAGATCGCTCTCGGACAGGGGACACTGAAGCTTTCTTT,TRBJ1-1,once,TRBV4-3,TRBD1
CASSLAGGADTQYF,TGTGCCAGCAGCTTGGCGGGGGGGGCAGATACGCAGTATTTT,TRBJ2-3,.,TRBV7-6,TRBD2
CASRRLAGPGAQYF,TGTGCCAGCAGGCGACTAGCGGGGCCGGGGGCCCAGTACTTC,TRBJ2-5,once,TRBV27,TRBD2
CASIIAGDNEQFF,TGTGCCAGTATCATAGCGGGAGACAATGAGCAGTTCTTC,TRBJ2-1,.,TRBV12-3/TRBV12-4,TRBD2
CASSAQGARANTEAFF,TGTGCCAGCAGTGCCCAGGGGGCGAGGGCGAACACTGAAGCTTTCTTT,TRBJ1-1,.,TRBV6-1,TRBD1
CASSFRLAGRTDTQYF,TGTGCCAGCAGTTTCCGACTAGCGGGGCGCACAGATACGCAGTATTTT,TRBJ2-3,.,TRBV27,TRBD2
CASMGALSSQHF,TGTGCCAGTATGGGGGCCCTCAGCTCCCAGCATTTT,TRBJ1-5,.,TRBV19,.
CASNPGLAFYEQYF,TGTGCCAGTAACCCGGGACTAGCATTTTACGAGCAGTACTTC,TRBJ2-7,few,TRBV19,TRBD2
CASSPSLSYEQYF,TGTGCCAGCAGCCCGTCCCTTTCCTACGAGCAGTACTTC,TRBJ2-7,.,TRBV7-3,.
CASRPTGGGNIQYF,TGTGCCAGTAGGCCGACAGGGGGCGGAAACATTCAGTACTTC,TRBJ2-4,.,TRBV19,TRBD1
CASSQERGGTGNEKLFF,TGTGCCAGCAGCCAAGAGAGGGGCGGGACAGGGAATGAAAAACTGTTTTTT,TRBJ1-4,.,TRBV4-2,TRBD1
CASSPRGFGTGELFF,TGTGCCAGCAGCCCCAGGGGTTTTGGCACCGGGGAGCTGTTTTTT,TRBJ2-2,few,TRBV5-6,.
CASSPFSPGQESPLHF,TGTGCCAGCAGTCCCTTTTCGCCGGGACAGGAATCACCCCTCCACTTT,TRBJ1-6,.,TRBV6-2/TRBV6-3,TRBD1
CASSLELSGYGYTF,TGCGCCAGCAGCTTGGAGTTGTCAGGCTATGGCTACACCTTC,TRBJ1-2,.,TRBV5-1,.
CASSMTSGDSYEQYF,TGTGCCAGCAGTATGACTAGCGGGGACTCCTACGAGCAGTACTTC,TRBJ2-7,.,TRBV6-5,TRBD2
CASSLLQTHTEAFF,TGCGCCAGCAGCTTGCTACAGACCCACACTGAAGCTTTCTTT,TRBJ1-1,once,TRBV5-1,.
CASSLTGMNTEAFF,TGTGCCAGCAGCTTGACAGGGATGAACACTGAAGCTTTCTTT,TRBJ1-1,.,TRBV11-3,TRBD1
CASSRPGTSGGSYEQYF,TGTGCCAGCAGCCGTCCCGGGACTAGCGGGGGTTCCTACGAGCAGTACTTC,TRBJ2-7,.,TRBV5-4,TRBD2
CSVRGTAYGYTF,TGCAGCGTTCGGGGGACAGCCTATGGCTACACCTTC,TRBJ1-2,.,TRBV29-1,TRBD1
CASSPDRVWGDTQYF,TGTGCCAGCAGTCCTGACAGAGTCTGGGGCGATACGCAGTATTTT,TRBJ2-3,once,TRBV27,.
CARDHSLLSYNEQFF,TGTGCCCGCGATCATTCATTATTATCCTACAATGAGCAGTTCTTC,TRBJ2-1,.,TRBV30,.
CASSEGQGAGNTIYF,TGTGCCAGCAGCGAAGGACAGGGGGCTGGAAACACCATATATTTT,TRBJ1-3,.,TRBV9,TRBD1
CASSLPGPSYNEQFF,TGCGCCAGCAGCTTGCCAGGCCCCTCCTACAATGAGCAGTTCTTC,TRBJ2-1,.,TRBV5-1,.
CASRGPGDHGYTF,TGTGCCAGCCGGGGCCCAGGGGATCATGGCTACACCTTC,TRBJ1-2,.,TRBV7-9,.
CASSLVLGDSYYEQYF,TGTGCCAGCAGCTTAGTGCTAGGGGACAGCTACTACGAGCAGTACTTC,TRBJ2-7,once,TRBV11-2,TRBD1
CASSTGLAGDEQYF,TGTGCCAGCAGCACCGGACTAGCGGGGGACGAGCAGTACTTC,TRBJ2-7,.,TRBV5-4,TRBD2
CASSQGVLTEAFF,TGTGCCAGCAGTCAGGGGGTTTTAACTGAAGCTTTCTTT,TRBJ1-1,once,TRBV6-5,TRBD1
CASSTFTTGTDELFF,TGTGCCAGTAGTACCTTTACGACAGGAACGGACGAACTGTTTTTT,TRBJ1-4,.,TRBV19,.
CASAGPGQGADGYTF,TGTGCCAGCGCCGGTCCGGGACAGGGGGCAGATGGCTACACCTTC,TRBJ1-2,.,TRBV2,TRBD1
CASSFQDGTYEQYF,TGTGCCAGCAGCTTTCAGGACGGGACCTACGAGCAGTACTTC,TRBJ2-7,.,TRBV7-2,.